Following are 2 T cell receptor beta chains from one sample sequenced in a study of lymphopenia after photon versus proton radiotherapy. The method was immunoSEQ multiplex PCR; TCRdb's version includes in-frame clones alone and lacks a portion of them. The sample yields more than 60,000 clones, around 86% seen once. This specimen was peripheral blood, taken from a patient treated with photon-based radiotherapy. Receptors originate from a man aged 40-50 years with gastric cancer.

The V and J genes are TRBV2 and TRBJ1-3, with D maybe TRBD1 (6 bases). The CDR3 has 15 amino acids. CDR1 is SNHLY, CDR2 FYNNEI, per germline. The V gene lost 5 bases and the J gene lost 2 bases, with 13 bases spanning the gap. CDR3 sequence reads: CASSYQGPPGNTIYF. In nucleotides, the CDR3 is TGTGCCAGCAGTTATCAGGGGCCCCCTGGAAACACCATATATTTT.

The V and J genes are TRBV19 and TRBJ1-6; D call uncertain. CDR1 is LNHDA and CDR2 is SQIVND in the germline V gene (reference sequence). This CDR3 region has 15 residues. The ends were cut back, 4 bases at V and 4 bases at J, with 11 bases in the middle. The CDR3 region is CASSTGGRYNSPLHF. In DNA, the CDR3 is TGTGCCAGTAGTACCGGTGGGCGATATAATTCACCCCTCCACTTT.